The 13 T cell receptor beta chains presented below share a single source sample, sequenced in a study of cytomegalovirus exposure and HLA in healthy donors. The PCR contained 60 Vbeta and 13 Jbeta primers. Repertoires were generated with immunoSEQ multiplex PCR, while TCRdb's copy carries only in-frame clones and drops some. The sample gives over 95,000 clones, 74% of which show up once; 2% to 2.5% is in the top ten. Material for sequencing was PBMCs. These receptor sequences come from a human donor in good health.

This clone was counted once. This chain's CDR3 is CSVVYRDNYGYTF. For the CDR3, the DNA is TGCAGCGTTGTATACAGGGATAACTATGGCTACACCTTC. This chain links TRBV29-1 with TRBJ1-2, with D perhaps matching TRBD1 (6 bases). CDR1 and CDR2 from the germline V gene are SQVTM and ANQGSEA. The ends were cut back, 4 bases at V and 1 base at J, with 10 bases in the middle. The CDR3 is made up of 13 amino acids.

On this clone: This same CDR3 is encoded by further DNA sequences in the sample. The V call is TRBV27, the J call TRBJ1-1, with D unresolved. The V gene's germline CDR1 is MNHEY and CDR2 SMNVEV (reference sequence). The CDR3 is made up of 13 amino acids. The V gene lost 3 bases and the J gene lost 1 base, with 6 bases spanning the gap. The CDR3 region is CASSFSGNTEAFF. The CDR3, as DNA: TGTGCCAGCAGTTTCAGCGGGAACACTGAAGCTTTCTTT.

The chain employs TRBV27 and TRBJ2-7; the match to TRBD1 covers 7 bases. The germline CDR1 and CDR2 sequences are MNHEY and SMNVEV (reference sequence). J lost 2 bases, V lost 7 bases, and 8 bases had no gene match. This CDR3 is 14 amino acids long. CDR3 protein: CASNTGQIPYEQYF. CDR3 bases: TGTGCCAGCAACACGGGACAGATTCCCTACGAGCAGTACTTC.

In this sample, this clone turned up once. The chain employs TRBV11-2 and TRBJ1-5; D remains ambiguous. Germline assignment: CDR1 SGHAT and CDR2 FQNNGV. Trimming cost V 5 bases and J 4 bases, with 9 bases left between them. There are 13 residues in the CDR3. CDR3 coding DNA: TGTGCCAGCAGCGTGAGCCTTAATCAGCCCCAGCATTTT. This codes for CASSVSLNQPQHF.

This sequence joins TRBV10-2 and TRBJ2-2; D gene unclear. This CDR3 has 12 residues. Trimming pared 2 bases from V and 9 bases from J, leaving 7 bases between. Germline V gene lookup returns CDR1 WSHSY and CDR2 SAAADI. The CDR3 DNA sequence: TGCGCCAGCAGTGAGATAGTAAGGGAGCTGTTTTTT. Residues: CASSEIVRELFF.

The genes are TRBV19 and TRBJ1-1, with 8 bases aligning to TRBD1. This CDR3 comprises 13 residues. Germline V gene data show CDR1 as LNHDA and CDR2 as SQIVND (reference sequence). The junction had 5 bases not matched to a gene; V was cut back by 3 bases and J by 8 bases. CDR3 nucleotide sequence: TGTGCCAGTAGTATCCTTCGGACAGGGGAAGCTTTCTTT. Protein: CASSILRTGEAFF.

V usage is TRBV7-2 and J usage is TRBJ1-5; 7 nucleotides line up with TRBD1. This CDR3 spans 16 amino acids. Trimming removed 4 bases from V and 1 base from J; junction bases left unmatched: 7. Germline V CDR1 and CDR2: SGHTA, FQGNSA. CDR3 loop: CASSYPETGSNQPQHF. The CDR3 bases are TGTGCCAGCAGCTACCCAGAGACAGGGAGCAATCAGCCCCAGCATTTT.

The V gene is TRBV6-5, the J gene TRBJ2-7; 10 nucleotides line up with TRBD1. CDR1 and CDR2 from the germline V gene are MNHEY and SVGAGI. J gave up 5 bases and V 5 bases, and 6 bases lay outside the gene matches. The CDR3 is 14 residues long. The CDR3 spells CASSPWDRGHEQYF. The CDR3 DNA reads TGTGCCAGCAGTCCCTGGGACAGGGGCCACGAGCAGTACTTC.

The CDR3 protein is CASSSTSGSSYEQYF. In nucleotides, the CDR3 is TGTGCCAGCAGCTCCACTAGCGGGAGTTCCTACGAGCAGTACTTC. The chain is built from TRBV6-6 and TRBJ2-7; 11 bases align to TRBD2. Germline loops: CDR1 MNHNY, CDR2 SVGAGI (reference sequence). The CDR3 consists of 15 residues. V gave up 6 bases and J gave up 1 base; unmatched junction bases: 5.

This clone was picked up a small number of times. The chain combines TRBV7-9 with TRBJ1-1; D is unclear. This CDR3 has 14 amino acids. CDR1 is SEHNR, CDR2 FQNEAQ, per germline (reference sequence). Trimming shortened V by 2 bases and J by 2 bases, and 9 bases separated the two germline ends. CDR3: CASSLSGINTEAFF. As DNA, the CDR3 is TGTGCCAGCAGCTTATCCGGTATCAACACTGAAGCTTTCTTT.

The chain couples TRBV12-5 to TRBJ2-7, with D possibly TRBD1 on 5 matching bases. The V gene lost 11 bases and the J gene lost 0 bases, with 17 bases spanning the gap. Germline assignment: CDR1 LGHNT and CDR2 FRNRAP. The CDR3 sequence is 14 residues long. The CDR3 bases are TGTGCTGCCCCCCTGACAGTGGTCTCCTACGAGCAGTACTTC. Translating it yields CAAPLTVVSYEQYF.

The CDR3: CASSLDRFEAFF. In DNA, the CDR3 is TGTGCCAGCAGCTTGGACAGGTTTGAAGCTTTCTTT. The chain couples TRBV5-6 to TRBJ1-1; D perhaps matches TRBD1 (5 bases). With 0 bases removed from V and 7 bases from J, the gap between germline ends came to 7 bases. Germline loops: CDR1 SGHDT, CDR2 YYEEEE. This CDR3 is 12 amino acids long.

The chain carries TRBV20-1 and TRBJ2-1; D perhaps matches TRBD1 (5 bases). V was shortened by 0 bases and J by 12 bases, with 9 bases between the two germline ends. Germline CDR1 is DFQATT and CDR2 is SNEGSKA (reference sequence). The CDR3 contains 11 residues. CDR3 sequence: CSARDTGAQFF. The CDR3 DNA reads as TGCAGTGCTAGAGATACTGGGGCGCAGTTCTTC.